This T cell receptor (beta chain) was retrieved from a study of shared T cell receptors in the human thymus. CDR1 is MDHEN and CDR2 is SYDVKM in the germline V gene. The CDR3 runs 16 residues. Trimming removed 6 bases from V and 4 bases from J; junction bases left unmatched: 13. Profiling relied on immunoSEQ multiplex PCR, and the TCRdb table lists in-frame clones only, not all of them. The table includes hundreds of thousands of clones, roughly 90% detected once. Separately, the same data were catalogued under a study of human thymus T cells. From that report: Having corrective surgery for congenital heart defects, healthy Finnish infants were the ones who donated. Thymus was obtained from resections taken during corrective heart surgery. Apparent skewing of V and J gene usage characterized both thymic and blood repertoires. A high degree of thymic repertoire overlap among unrelated individuals was reported in related research.

This receptor was obtained from a boy in the first two years of life with a congenital heart defect. This rearrangement joins TRBV28 to TRBJ2-7; 9 nucleotides line up with TRBD2. The sequenced sample consisted of thymocytes. The CDR3 region is CASSPGGSGSGYEQYF. The DNA for the CDR3 is TGTGCCAGCAGCCCCGGGGGTAGCGGGAGTGGTTACGAGCAGTACTTC. Full variable domain (outside the CDR3, taken from reference TRBV28 and TRBJ2-7): DVKVTQSSRYLVKRTGEKVFLECVQDMDHENMFWYRQDPGLGLRLIYFSYDVKMKEKGDIPEGYSVSREKKERFSLILESASTNQTSMYLCASSPGGSGSGYEQYFGPGTRLTVT.